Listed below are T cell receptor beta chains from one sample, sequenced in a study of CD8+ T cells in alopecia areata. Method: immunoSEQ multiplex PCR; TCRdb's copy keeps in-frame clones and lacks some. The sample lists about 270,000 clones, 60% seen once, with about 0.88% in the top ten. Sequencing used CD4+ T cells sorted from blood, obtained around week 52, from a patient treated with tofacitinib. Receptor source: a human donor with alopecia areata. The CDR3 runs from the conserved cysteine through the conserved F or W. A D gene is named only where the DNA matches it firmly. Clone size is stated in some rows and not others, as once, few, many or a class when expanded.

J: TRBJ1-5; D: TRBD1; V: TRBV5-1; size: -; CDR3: CASSLGQGRNQPQHF; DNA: TGCGCCAGCAGCCTGGGACAGGGCCGGAATCAGCCCCAGCATTTT
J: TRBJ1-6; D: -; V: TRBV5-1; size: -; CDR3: CASSPGRDGWSSPLHF; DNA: TGCGCCAGCAGCCCAGGCAGGGACGGATGGAGCTCACCCCTCCACTTT
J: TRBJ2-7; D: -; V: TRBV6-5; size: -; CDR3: CASSYGGISYEQYF; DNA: TGTGCCAGCAGTTACGGAGGGATCTCGTACGAGCAGTACTTC
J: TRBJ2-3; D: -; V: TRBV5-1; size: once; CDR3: CASNLGTGRSTDTQYF; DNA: -
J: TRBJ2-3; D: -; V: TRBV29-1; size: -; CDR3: CSAKGPPDTQYF; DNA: TGCAGCGCCAAGGGACCCCCGGATACGCAGTATTTT
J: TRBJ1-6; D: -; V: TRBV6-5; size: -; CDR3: CASSTYSHSSPLHF; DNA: TGTGCCAGCAGTACCTACTCCCATAGTTCACCCCTCCACTTT
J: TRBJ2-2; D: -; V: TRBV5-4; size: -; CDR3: CASSFRGPITGELFF; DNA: TGTGCCAGCTCTTTCCGGGGGCCAATCACCGGGGAGCTGTTTTTT
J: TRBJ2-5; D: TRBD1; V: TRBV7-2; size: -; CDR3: CASSYTGVETQYF; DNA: TGTGCCAGCAGCTACACAGGGGTGGAGACCCAGTACTTC
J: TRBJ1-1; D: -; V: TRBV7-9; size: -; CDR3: CASSSGRTEAFF; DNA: TGTGCCAGCAGCTCGGGACGCACTGAAGCTTTCTTT
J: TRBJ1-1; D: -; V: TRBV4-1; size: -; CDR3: CASSQDRTGNTEAFF; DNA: TGCGCCAGCAGCCAAGATCGGACGGGGAACACTGAAGCTTTCTTT
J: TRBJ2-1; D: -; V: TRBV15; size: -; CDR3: CATGWSGNEQFF; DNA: TGTGCCACCGGATGGAGTGGCAATGAGCAGTTCTTC
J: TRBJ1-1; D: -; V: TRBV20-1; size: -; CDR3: CSARRNTEAFF; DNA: TGCAGTGCTCGAAGGAACACTGAAGCTTTCTTT
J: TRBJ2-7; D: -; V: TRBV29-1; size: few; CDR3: CSAGETGYEQYF; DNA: TGCAGCGCGGGGGAGACAGGATACGAGCAGTACTTC
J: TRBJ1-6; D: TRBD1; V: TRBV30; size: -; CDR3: CAWSPGGGNYNSPLHF; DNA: TGTGCCTGGAGTCCAGGGGGAGGGAACTATAATTCACCCCTCCACTTT
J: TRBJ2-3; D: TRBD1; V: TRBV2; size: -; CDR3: CASSGQGYTDTQYF; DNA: TGTGCCAGCAGCGGACAGGGTTACACAGATACGCAGTATTTT
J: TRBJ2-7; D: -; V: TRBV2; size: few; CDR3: CASTPDWPSRRDEEQYF; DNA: TGTGCCAGCACCCCTGATTGGCCGAGCAGGCGGGATGAAGAGCAGTACTTC
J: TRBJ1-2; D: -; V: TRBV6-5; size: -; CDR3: CASSYESRAGRGYTF; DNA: TGTGCCAGCAGTTACGAGTCTAGGGCAGGGAGGGGCTACACCTTC
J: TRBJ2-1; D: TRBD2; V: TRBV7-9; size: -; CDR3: CASSFLRTSGYNEQFF; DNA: TGTGCCAGCAGCTTCTTAAGGACTAGCGGTTACAATGAGCAGTTCTTC
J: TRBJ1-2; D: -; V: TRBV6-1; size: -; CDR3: CASSPASRGYTF; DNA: TGTGCCAGCAGCCCCGCCTCGAGGGGCTACACCTTC
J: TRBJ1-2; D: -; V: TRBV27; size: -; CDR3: CASSPRGGWGYTF; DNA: TGTGCCAGCAGTCCCAGGGGCGGCTGGGGCTACACCTTC
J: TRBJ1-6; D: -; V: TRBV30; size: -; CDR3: CAWSGTLGSPLHF; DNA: TGTGCCTGGTCCGGGACTCTAGGTTCACCCCTCCACTTT
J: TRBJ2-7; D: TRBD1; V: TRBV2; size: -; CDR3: CARGQGDDEQYF; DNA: TGTGCCAGGGGACAGGGTGACGACGAGCAGTACTTC
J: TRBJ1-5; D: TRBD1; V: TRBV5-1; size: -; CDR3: CASSSSGTGDQPQHF; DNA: TGCGCCAGCAGCTCCTCCGGGACAGGGGATCAGCCCCAGCATTTT
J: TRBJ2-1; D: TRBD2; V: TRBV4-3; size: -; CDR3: CASSQDPGTSGWNEQFF; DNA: TGCGCCAGCAGCCAAGATCCCGGGACTAGCGGATGGAATGAGCAGTTCTTC
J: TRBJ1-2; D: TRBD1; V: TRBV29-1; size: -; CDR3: CSVGPGQGGYGYTF; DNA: TGCAGCGTCGGACCCGGACAGGGTGGTTATGGCTACACCTTC
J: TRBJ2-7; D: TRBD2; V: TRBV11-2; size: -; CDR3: CASSLTSGGAVAYEQYF; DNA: TGTGCCAGCAGCTTAACTAGCGGGGGGGCTGTAGCCTACGAGCAGTACTTC
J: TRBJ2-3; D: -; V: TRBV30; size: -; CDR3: CAWSQTGRGTDTQYF; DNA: TGTGCCTGGAGCCAAACGGGCCGGGGGACAGATACGCAGTATTTT
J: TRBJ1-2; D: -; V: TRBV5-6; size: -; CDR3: CASSSGVLYGYTF; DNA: TGTGCCAGCAGCTCGGGAGTTCTCTATGGCTACACCTTC
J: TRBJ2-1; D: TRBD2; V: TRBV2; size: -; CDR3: CASSDDRPKTSVSEQFF; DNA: TGTGCCAGCAGTGATGACCGACCGAAGACTAGCGTCAGTGAGCAGTTCTTC
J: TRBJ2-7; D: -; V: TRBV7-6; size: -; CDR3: CASSLQGPYEQYF; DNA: TGTGCCAGCAGTCTCCAAGGGCCCTACGAGCAGTACTTC
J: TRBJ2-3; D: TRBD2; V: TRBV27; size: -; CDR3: CASSIYLGLAGAPTDTQYF; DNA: TGTGCCAGCAGTATCTACCTTGGACTAGCGGGGGCCCCCACAGATACGCAGTATTTT
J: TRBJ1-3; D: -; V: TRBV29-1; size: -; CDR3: CSVEGGDGYSGNTIYF; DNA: TGCAGCGTTGAGGGGGGCGACGGCTACTCTGGAAACACCATATATTTT
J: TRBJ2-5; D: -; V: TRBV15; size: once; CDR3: CATSRDLRVQETQYF; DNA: TGTGCCACCAGCAGAGATCTAAGGGTCCAAGAGACCCAGTACTTC
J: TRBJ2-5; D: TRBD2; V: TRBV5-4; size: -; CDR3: CASSSPGLAGQETQYF; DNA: TGTGCCAGCAGTTCTCCGGGACTAGCGGGGCAAGAGACCCAGTACTTC
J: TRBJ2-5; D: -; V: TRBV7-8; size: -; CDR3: CASSVRGIGTQYF; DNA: TGTGCCAGCAGCGTCAGGGGCATAGGGACCCAGTACTTC
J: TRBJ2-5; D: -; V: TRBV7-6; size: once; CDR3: CASRGEDKETQYF; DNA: TGTGCCAGCAGGGGGGAGGATAAAGAGACCCAGTACTTC